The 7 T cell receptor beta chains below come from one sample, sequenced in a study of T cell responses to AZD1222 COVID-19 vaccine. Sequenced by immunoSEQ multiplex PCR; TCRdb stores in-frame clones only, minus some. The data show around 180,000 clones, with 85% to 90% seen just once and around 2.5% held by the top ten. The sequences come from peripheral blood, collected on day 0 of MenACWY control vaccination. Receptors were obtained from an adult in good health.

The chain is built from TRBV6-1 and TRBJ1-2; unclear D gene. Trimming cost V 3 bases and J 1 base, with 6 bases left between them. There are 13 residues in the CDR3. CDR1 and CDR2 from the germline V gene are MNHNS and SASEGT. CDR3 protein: CASSEAFNYGYTF. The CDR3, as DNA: TGTGCCAGCAGTGAGGCGTTTAACTATGGCTACACCTTC.

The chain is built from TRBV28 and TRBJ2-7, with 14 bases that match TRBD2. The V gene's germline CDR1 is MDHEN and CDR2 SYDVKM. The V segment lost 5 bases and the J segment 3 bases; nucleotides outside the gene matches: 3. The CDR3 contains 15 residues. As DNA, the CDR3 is TGTGCCAGCAGTGAGACTAGCGGGGGGGGCTACGAGCAGTACTTC. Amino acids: CASSETSGGGYEQYF. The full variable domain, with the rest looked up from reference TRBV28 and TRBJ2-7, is DVKVTQSSRYLVKRTGEKVFLECVQDMDHENMFWYRQDPGLGLRLIYFSYDVKMKEKGDIPEGYSVSREKKERFSLILESASTNQTSMYLCASSETSGGGYEQYFGPGTRLTVT.

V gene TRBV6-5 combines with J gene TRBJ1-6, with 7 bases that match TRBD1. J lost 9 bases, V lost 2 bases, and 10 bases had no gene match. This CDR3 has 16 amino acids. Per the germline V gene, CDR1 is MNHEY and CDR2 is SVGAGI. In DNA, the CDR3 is TGTGCCAGCAGTTACGACCAACGACAGGGACGTTCACCCCTCCACTTT. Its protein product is CASSYDQRQGRSPLHF.

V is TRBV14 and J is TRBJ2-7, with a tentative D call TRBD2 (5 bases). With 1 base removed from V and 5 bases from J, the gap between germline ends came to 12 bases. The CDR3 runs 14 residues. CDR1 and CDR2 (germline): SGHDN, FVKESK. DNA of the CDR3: TGTGCCAGCAGCCAAGTCCCGGGATTCCACGAGCAGTACTTC. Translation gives CASSQVPGFHEQYF.

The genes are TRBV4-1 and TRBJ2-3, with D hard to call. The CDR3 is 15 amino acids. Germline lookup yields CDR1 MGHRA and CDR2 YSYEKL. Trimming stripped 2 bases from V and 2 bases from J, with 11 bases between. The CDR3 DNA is TGCGCCAGCAGCCAATACGGCTCGGCCACAGATACGCAGTATTTT. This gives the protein CASSQYGSATDTQYF.

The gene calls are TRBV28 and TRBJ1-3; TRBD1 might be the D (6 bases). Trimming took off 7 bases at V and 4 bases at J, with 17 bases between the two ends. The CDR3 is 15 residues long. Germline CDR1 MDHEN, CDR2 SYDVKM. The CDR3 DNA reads TGTGCCAGCACTCCCCATGCGGGGACAGGAAACACCATATATTTT. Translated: CASTPHAGTGNTIYF.

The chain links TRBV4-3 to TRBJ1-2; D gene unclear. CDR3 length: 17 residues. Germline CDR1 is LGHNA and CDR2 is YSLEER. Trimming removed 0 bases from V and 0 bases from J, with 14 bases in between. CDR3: CASSQDTNLVSNYGYTF. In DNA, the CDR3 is TGCGCCAGCAGCCAAGATACCAACCTGGTATCTAACTATGGCTACACCTTC.